This TCR beta chain was captured by sequencing in a study of T cell responses to AZD1222 COVID-19 vaccine. Sequencing was performed with immunoSEQ multiplex PCR; in TCRdb, only in-frame clones are kept and a portion is missing. This table holds 240,000 or so clones, just over 90% found once. The CDR3 has 16 residues. The V and J ends lost 4 bases and 7 bases, in that order; junction bases with no gene match: 14. Germline V CDR1 and CDR2: SGHRS, YFSETQ. This chain uses TRBV5-1 with TRBJ2-1, with 7 bases matching TRBD2. This receptor was taken from an adult in good health. The specimen was peripheral blood, collected on day 0 of AZD1222 vaccination. This CDR3 is CASSPRVGGSKNEQFF. As DNA, the CDR3 is TGCGCCAGCAGCCCCCGGGTGGGCGGGAGTAAAAATGAGCAGTTCTTC.